A single T cell receptor (beta chain) is shown here with its context. Its antigen remains unidentified. Primers used in a second PCR of about 6 to 12 cycles were a sample-barcoded 5' primer and a J-beta primer mix. TCRdb independently ran MiXCR on the 5' RACE reads; one entry per CDR3 protein. Among 1.5 million to 2 million distinct CDR3 sequences listed, over 25% were seen once. Whenever a sample was processed, at least 6.5 million PBMCs were isolated. This entry belongs to a study of blood T cells in healthy people across ages. Study-level information: Capture by template switching was about one barcoded beta molecule per two T cells. The study, taken as a whole, reports: Naive T cell percentage and TCR beta diversity correlated strongly.

The receptor comes from a woman in her thirties in good health. The sequencing sample was made of blood.

Here the CDR3 DNA reads TGTGGGACGGAGACATCCGGCTACGAGCAGTACTTC. Its translation: CGTETSGYEQYF. The chain combines TRBV3-1 with TRBJ2-7; no clear D gene. CDR3 length: 12 amino acids. Germline CDR1 and CDR2: LGHDT and YNNKEL (reference sequence).